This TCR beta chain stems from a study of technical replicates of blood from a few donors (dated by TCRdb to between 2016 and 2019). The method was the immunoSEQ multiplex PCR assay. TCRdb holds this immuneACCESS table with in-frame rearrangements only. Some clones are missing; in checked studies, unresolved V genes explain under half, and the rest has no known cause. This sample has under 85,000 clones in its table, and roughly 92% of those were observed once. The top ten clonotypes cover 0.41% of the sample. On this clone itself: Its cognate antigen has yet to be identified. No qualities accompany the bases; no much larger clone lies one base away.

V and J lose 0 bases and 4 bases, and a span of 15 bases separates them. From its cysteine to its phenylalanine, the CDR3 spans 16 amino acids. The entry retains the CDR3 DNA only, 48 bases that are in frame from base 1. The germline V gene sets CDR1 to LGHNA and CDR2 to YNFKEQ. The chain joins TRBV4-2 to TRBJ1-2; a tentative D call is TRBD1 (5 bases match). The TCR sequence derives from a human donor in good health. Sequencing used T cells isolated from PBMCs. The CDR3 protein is CASSQEKTAHFYGYTF. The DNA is TGTGCCAGCAGCCAAGAAAAGACAGCACATTTCTATGGCTACACCTTC.